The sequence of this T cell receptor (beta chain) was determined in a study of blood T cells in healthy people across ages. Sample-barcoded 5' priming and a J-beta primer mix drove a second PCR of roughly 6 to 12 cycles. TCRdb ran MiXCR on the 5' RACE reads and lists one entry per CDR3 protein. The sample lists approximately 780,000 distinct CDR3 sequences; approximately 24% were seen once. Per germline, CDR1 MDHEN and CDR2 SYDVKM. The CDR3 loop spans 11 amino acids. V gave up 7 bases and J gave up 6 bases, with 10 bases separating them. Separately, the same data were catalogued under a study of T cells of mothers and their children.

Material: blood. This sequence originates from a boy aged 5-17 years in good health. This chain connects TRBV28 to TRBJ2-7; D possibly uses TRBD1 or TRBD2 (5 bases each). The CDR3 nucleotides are TGTGCCAGCACGGGGCTCGCCGAGCAGTACTTC. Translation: CASTGLAEQYF.